This T cell receptor beta chain was identified in a study of CD8+ T cells in alopecia areata. General study results and limits: How baseline CD8+ expansion relates to response remains uncertain (there was one nonresponder).

There are 13 residues in the CDR3. Trimming took 2 bases from V and 6 from J; bases not matched to a gene: 3. The germline gives CDR1 SGHRS, CDR2 YFSETQ. Treatment in this sample: oral pan-JAK inhibitor, 5-10 mg twice daily. Concerning this clone itself: Its target is unknown.

Sequencing templates came from extracted RNA that was reverse transcribed into cDNA. Assay: immunoSEQ multiplex PCR; the TCRdb copy retains only in-frame clones and omits some. The sample lists approximately 110,000 clones, roughly 50% seen once, with 12% in the top ten. This specimen consisted of CD8+ T cells sorted from blood, obtained at week 24, from a patient treated with tofacitinib. The rearrangement uses TRBV5-1 and TRBJ2-7; 9 bases line up with TRBD1. The receptor comes from a human donor with alopecia areata. The DNA for the CDR3 is TGCGCCAGCAGCTTCACAGGGGGCCTCGAGCAGTACTTC. Its translation: CASSFTGGLEQYF.